These 12 T cell receptor beta chains originate from one sample sequenced in a study of cytomegalovirus exposure and HLA in healthy donors. The PCR employed 60 Vbeta primers together with 13 Jbeta primers. Clones were read by immunoSEQ multiplex PCR, and TCRdb kept only the in-frame ones, dropping some. The profile covers 99,000 or so clones, with around three quarters appearing a single time and around 3% taken by the ten largest. Sample: PBMCs. These receptors were collected from a male donor in good health and CMV-seropositive.

This clone was detected only once. V usage is TRBV6-5 and J usage is TRBJ1-4, with 10 bases fitting TRBD1. CDR3 length: 14 residues. Germline CDR1 reads MNHEY; CDR2 reads SVGAGI. After removal of 6 bases from V and 4 bases from J, the junction contained 2 bases not matched to a gene. The CDR3 DNA follows: TGTGCCAGCAGAGGGACAGGGGTTAATGAAAAACTGTTTTTT. This translates into CASRGTGVNEKLFF.

This rearrangement joins TRBV7-9 to TRBJ1-6; 9 nucleotides agree with TRBD1. V trimming: 5 bases; J trimming: 7 bases; junction bases outside the gene matches: 9. This CDR3 has 16 amino acids. Germline V gene lookup returns CDR1 SEHNR and CDR2 FQNEAQ (reference sequence). This chain's CDR3 is CASSPRGQGVNSPLHF. CDR3 DNA sequence: TGTGCCAGCAGCCCGAGGGGACAGGGTGTCAATTCACCCCTCCACTTT.

The J gene is TRBJ1-1, the V gene TRBV30, with unresolved D. Germline lookup yields CDR1 GTSNPN and CDR2 SVGIG (reference sequence). This CDR3 has 12 residues. The V and J ends lost 3 bases and 1 base respectively, with 6 bases between them. CDR3 region: CAWRSQNTEAFF. In DNA, the CDR3 is TGTGCCTGGAGGTCACAGAACACTGAAGCTTTCTTT. The variable domain in full, with the rest retrieved from reference TRBV30 and TRBJ1-1, is SQTIHQWPATLVQPVGSPLSLECTVEGTSNPNLYWYRQAAGRGLQLLFYSVGIGQISSEVPQNLSASRPQDRQFILSSKKLLLSDSGFYLCAWRSQNTEAFFGQGTRLTVV.

Concerning this clone: Different DNA sequences within this sample yield the same CDR3. The chain uses TRBV30 and TRBJ2-7; the match to TRBD2 covers 8 bases. The CDR3 spans 11 residues. After removal of 2 bases from V and 6 bases from J, the junction contained 0 bases not matched to a gene. The germline V gene encodes CDR1 GTSNPN and CDR2 SVGIG (reference sequence). The DNA of the CDR3 is TGTGCCTGGAGTCGGGGGGGCGAGCAGTACTTC. This encodes CAWSRGGEQYF.

CDR3 residues: CASGASGGANTGELFF. In nucleotides, the CDR3 is TGTGCCAGCGGGGCTAGCGGGGGGGCCAACACCGGGGAGCTGTTTTTT. The chain uses TRBV9 and TRBJ2-2; 12 bases fit TRBD2. The V gene's germline CDR1 is SGDLS and CDR2 YYNGEE. V lost 7 bases, J lost 2 bases, and 6 bases stayed unmatched. This CDR3 region has 16 residues. Looking up the rest from reference TRBV9 and TRBJ2-2 gives the full variable domain: DSGVTQTPKHLITATGQRVTLRCSPRSGDLSVYWYQQSLDQGLQFLIQYYNGEERAKGNILERFSAQQFPDLHSELNLSSLELGDSALYFCASGASGGANTGELFFGEGSRLTVL.

J is TRBJ2-7 and V is TRBV15; tentative D call: TRBD2 (6 bases). The V end lost 4 bases, the J end lost 5 bases, and 18 bases lay between the germline ends. This CDR3 has 15 residues. Per the germline V gene, CDR1 is LNHNV and CDR2 is YYDKDF (reference sequence). The CDR3 region is CATSTGEGFLNEQYF. For the CDR3, the DNA is TGTGCCACCAGCACGGGGGAAGGGTTCTTGAACGAGCAGTACTTC.

This clone was detected once. Relative to the germline gene, one junction end is altered; a read error may explain this. This chain uses TRBV7-7 with TRBJ1-4; TRBD1 matches at 10 bases. CDR1 and CDR2 from the germline V gene are SSHAT and FNYEAQ (reference sequence). This CDR3 is built from 14 residues. The CDR3 DNA follows: TGTGCTAGCAGCCCCGCGGACAGGGGGGAAAAACTGTTTTTT. Its protein is CASSPADRGEKLFF.

The genes are TRBV6-5 and TRBJ2-3; possibly TRBD1 for D (5 bases). This CDR3 region has 16 residues. The V end was cut by 0 bases, the J end by 4 bases, with 14 bases between. In germline, CDR1 is MNHEY, CDR2 SVGAGI. CDR3 coding DNA: TGTGCCAGCAGTTACTCTAGGCAGGGTGGCGCAGATACGCAGTATTTT. Protein product: CASSYSRQGGADTQYF.

The chain couples TRBV30 to TRBJ1-6; 7 bases are a match to TRBD1. Germline V gene lookup returns CDR1 GTSNPN and CDR2 SVGIG (reference sequence). The CDR3 runs 14 residues. V was pared by 0 bases and J by 7 bases, with 3 bases of the junction left unmatched. In DNA, the CDR3 is TGTGCCTGGAGTGTATCGACAGGGAATTCACCCCTCCACTTT. Its translation: CAWSVSTGNSPLHF.

CDR3 in amino acids: CASSPSGTGLFEQYF. The CDR3, as DNA: TGTGCCAGCAGTCCCTCCGGGACAGGGTTGTTCGAGCAGTACTTC. The rearrangement uses TRBV27 and TRBJ2-7; 9 positions agree with TRBD1. V was pared by 5 bases and J by 6 bases, with 11 bases of the junction left unmatched. Germline V gene sequence: CDR1 MNHEY, CDR2 SMNVEV (reference sequence). This CDR3 is built from 15 residues.

This clone was observed a single time. The chain joins TRBV19 to TRBJ2-5, with D possibly TRBD2 on 5 matching bases. Deletions cut 2 bases from V and 5 bases from J, with 12 bases between. Germline lookup yields CDR1 LNHDA and CDR2 SQIVND (reference sequence). The CDR3 contains 14 residues. The CDR3 sequence: CASSITGSQETQYF. CDR3 sequence (DNA): TGTGCCAGTAGTATAACTGGGAGTCAGGAGACCCAGTACTTC. Combining the CDR3 with reference TRBV19 and TRBJ2-5 gives the whole variable domain DGGITQSPKYLFRKEGQNVTLSCEQNLNHDAMYWYRQDPGQGLRLIYYSQIVNDFQKGDIAEGYSVSREKKESFPLTVTSAQKNPTAFYLCASSITGSQETQYFGPGTRLLVL.

This clone was detected once. CDR3 region: CASGSYGYTF. Written as DNA, the CDR3 is TGTGCCAGCGGGAGCTATGGCTACACCTTC. The gene calls are TRBV6-1 and TRBJ1-2; D is uncertain. V was shortened by 8 bases and J by 4 bases, with 5 bases between the two germline ends. Germline values: CDR1 MNHNS, CDR2 SASEGT. The CDR3 spans 10 residues.